This T cell receptor beta chain was sequenced in a study of T-cell reconstitution after alpha-beta-depleted transplantation in children. Regarding the study as a whole: Fresh T-cell production supplied most of the T-cell counts and diversity seen one year after transplant.

TCRbeta library preparation incorporated unique molecular identifiers. MiXCR, run by TCRdb on the PCR reads, gives a single entry per CDR3 protein. The table shows 440,000 or so distinct CDR3 sequences, with roughly two fifths occurring only once. Germline V CDR1 and CDR2: SGHTA, FQGNSA. Trimming shortened V by 5 bases and J by 4 bases, and 16 bases separated the two germline ends. The CDR3 has 15 residues. To note about this clonotype: Its target is not known.

Sequenced here: PBMCs, sampled before TCRalphabeta/CD19-depleted stem cell transplant. The J gene is TRBJ2-3, the V gene TRBV7-2; tentatively, D is TRBD2 (7 bases). The clonotype originates from a girl aged 2-10 years with aplastic anemia, due to receive a stem cell transplant. Here the CDR3 DNA reads TGTGCCAGCAGCCCCAAGGGGGGAGGGGCAGATACGCAGTATTTT. Translation: CASSPKGGGADTQYF.